This T cell receptor beta chain was sequenced in a study of T-cell reconstitution after alpha-beta-depleted transplantation in children. Trimming removed 6 bases at V and 7 bases at J, with 13 bases between. The CDR3 contains 13 residues. Germline V gene data show CDR1 as MNHEY and CDR2 as SVGEGT. Unique molecular identifiers featured in how the TCRbeta library was prepared. TCRdb processed the PCR reads anew with MiXCR; each CDR3 protein has one entry. The sample has 260,000 or so distinct CDR3 sequences, around 13% seen once. The V and J genes are TRBV6-2 or TRBV6-3 and TRBJ1-5; the D is unclear. The clonotype originates from a human donor who donated a stem cell graft to a child with acute lymphoblastic leukemia. Sequencing was performed on PBMCs from the stem cell graft donor, taken from the stem cell graft. CDR3 residues: CASSSVYRQPQHF. CDR3 sequence (DNA): TGTGCCAGCAGCTCCGTCTACAGACAGCCCCAGCATTTT.